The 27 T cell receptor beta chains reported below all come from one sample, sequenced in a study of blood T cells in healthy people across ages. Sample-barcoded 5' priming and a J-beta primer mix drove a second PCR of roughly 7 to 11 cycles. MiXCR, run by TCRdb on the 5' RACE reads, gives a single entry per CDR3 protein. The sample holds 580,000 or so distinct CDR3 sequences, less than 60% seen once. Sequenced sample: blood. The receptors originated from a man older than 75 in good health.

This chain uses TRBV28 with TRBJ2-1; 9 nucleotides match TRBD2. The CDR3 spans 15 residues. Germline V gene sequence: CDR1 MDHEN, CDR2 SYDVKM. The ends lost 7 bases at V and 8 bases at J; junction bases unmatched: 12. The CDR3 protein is CASNLAGRGMDEQFF. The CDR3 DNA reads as TGTGCCAGCAACCTAGCGGGACGCGGAATGGATGAGCAGTTCTTC.

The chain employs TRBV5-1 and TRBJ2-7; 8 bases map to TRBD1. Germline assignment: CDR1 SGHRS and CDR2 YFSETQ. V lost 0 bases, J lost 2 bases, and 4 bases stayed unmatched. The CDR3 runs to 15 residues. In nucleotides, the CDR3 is TGCGCCAGCAGCTTGGTCAGGGGGCTCACCTACGAGCAGTACTTC. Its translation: CASSLVRGLTYEQYF.

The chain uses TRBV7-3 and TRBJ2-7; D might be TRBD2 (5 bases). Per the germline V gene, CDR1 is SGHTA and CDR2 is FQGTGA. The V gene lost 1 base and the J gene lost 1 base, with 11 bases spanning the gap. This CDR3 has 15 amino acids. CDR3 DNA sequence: TGTGCCAGCAGCTTAAAGGGCGGGTTGTCCTACGAGCAGTACTTC. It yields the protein CASSLKGGLSYEQYF. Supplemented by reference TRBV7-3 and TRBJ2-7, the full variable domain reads GAGVSQTPSNKVTEKGKYVELRCDPISGHTALYWYRQSLGQGPEFLIYFQGTGAADDSGLPNDRFFAVRPEGSVSTLKIQRTERGDSAVYLCASSLKGGLSYEQYFGPGTRLTVT.

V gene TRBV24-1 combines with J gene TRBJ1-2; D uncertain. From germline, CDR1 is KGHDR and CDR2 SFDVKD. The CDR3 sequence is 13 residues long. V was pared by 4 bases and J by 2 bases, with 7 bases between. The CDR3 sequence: CATSDRGNYGYTF. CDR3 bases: TGTGCCACCAGTGACCGGGGAAACTATGGCTACACCTTC.

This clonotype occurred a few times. CDR3 region: CASSLEGQVASGANVLTF. In DNA, the CDR3 is TGTGCCAGCAGCTTAGAGGGACAGGTGGCTTCTGGGGCCAACGTCCTGACTTTC. The V call is TRBV11-2, the J call TRBJ2-6, with 8 bases fitting TRBD1. The CDR3 loop spans 18 amino acids. The ends lost 0 bases at V and 1 base at J; junction bases unmatched: 5. In germline, CDR1 is SGHAT, CDR2 FQNNGV. Filled out from reference TRBV11-2 and TRBJ2-6, the complete variable domain reads EAGVAQSPRYKIIEKRQSVAFWCNPISGHATLYWYQQILGQGPKLLIQFQNNGVVDDSQLPKDRFSAERLKGVDSTLKIQPAKLEDSAVYLCASSLEGQVASGANVLTFGAGSRLTVL.

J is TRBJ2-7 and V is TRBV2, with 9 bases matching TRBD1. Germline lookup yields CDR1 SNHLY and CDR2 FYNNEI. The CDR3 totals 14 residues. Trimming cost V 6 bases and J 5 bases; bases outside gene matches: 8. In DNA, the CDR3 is TGTGCCAGCAGCGGCAACAGGGGGCTCAACGAGCAGTACTTC. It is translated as CASSGNRGLNEQYF.

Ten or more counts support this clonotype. The CDR3 sequence: CASISGALPHEQFF. CDR3 nucleotides: TGTGCCAGCATTTCTGGGGCCCTCCCCCATGAGCAGTTCTTC. V and J are TRBV7-9 and TRBJ2-1; a weak D match, TRBD1 (5 bases). Per the germline V gene, CDR1 is SEHNR and CDR2 is FQNEAQ (reference sequence). The CDR3 runs to 14 residues. Trimming shortened V by 7 bases and J by 8 bases, and 18 bases separated the two germline ends. The full variable domain, with the rest looked up from reference TRBV7-9 and TRBJ2-1, is DTGVSQNPRHKITKRGQNVTFRCDPISEHNRLYWYRQTLGQGPEFLTYFQNEAQLEKSRLLSDRFSAERPKGSFSTLEIQRTEQGDSAMYLCASISGALPHEQFFGPGTRLTVL.

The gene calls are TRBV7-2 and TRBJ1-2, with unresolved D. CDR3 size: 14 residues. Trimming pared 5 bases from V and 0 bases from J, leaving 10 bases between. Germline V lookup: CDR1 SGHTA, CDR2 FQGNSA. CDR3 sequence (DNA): TGTGCCAGCAGCACCCAACAAGCTAACTATGGCTACACCTTC. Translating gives CASSTQQANYGYTF.

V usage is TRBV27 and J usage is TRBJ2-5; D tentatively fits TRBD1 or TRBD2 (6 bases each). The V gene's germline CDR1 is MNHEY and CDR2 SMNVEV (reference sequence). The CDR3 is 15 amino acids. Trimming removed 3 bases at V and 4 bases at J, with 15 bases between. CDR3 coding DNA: TGTGCCAGCAGTTTCGATGGCAGGGGAGGAGAGACCCAGTACTTC. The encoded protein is CASSFDGRGGETQYF.

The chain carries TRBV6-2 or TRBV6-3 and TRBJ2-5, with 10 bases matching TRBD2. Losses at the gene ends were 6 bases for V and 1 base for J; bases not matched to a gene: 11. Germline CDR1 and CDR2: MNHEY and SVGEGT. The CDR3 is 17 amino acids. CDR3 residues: CASSPTSGVPFQETQYF. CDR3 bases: TGTGCCAGCAGCCCCACTAGCGGGGTACCTTTCCAAGAGACCCAGTACTTC.

The CDR3 DNA reads TGTGCCAGCAAGAGGTTCGGGCCCTACGAGCAGTACTTC. It yields the protein CASKRFGPYEQYF. The chain has TRBV6-5 and TRBJ2-4, with unresolved D. TRBJ2-7 explains the end of the DNA better; the J call may be wrong. The CDR3 spans 13 residues. The germline CDR1 and CDR2 sequences are MNHEY and SVGAGI.

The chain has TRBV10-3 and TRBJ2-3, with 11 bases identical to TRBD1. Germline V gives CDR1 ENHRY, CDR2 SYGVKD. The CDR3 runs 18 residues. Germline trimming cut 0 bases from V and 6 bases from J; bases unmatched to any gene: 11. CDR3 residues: CAISESVGGQGAKDTQYF. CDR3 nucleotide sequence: TGTGCCATCAGTGAGTCAGTGGGAGGACAGGGGGCGAAGGATACGCAGTATTTT.

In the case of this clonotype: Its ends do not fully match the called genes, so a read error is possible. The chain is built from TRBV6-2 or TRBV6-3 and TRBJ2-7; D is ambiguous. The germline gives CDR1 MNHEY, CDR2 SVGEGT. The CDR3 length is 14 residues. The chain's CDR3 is CAGSYQAVVVEQYF. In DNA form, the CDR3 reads TGTGCCGGCAGTTACCAGGCAGTGGTTGTCGAGCAGTACTTC.

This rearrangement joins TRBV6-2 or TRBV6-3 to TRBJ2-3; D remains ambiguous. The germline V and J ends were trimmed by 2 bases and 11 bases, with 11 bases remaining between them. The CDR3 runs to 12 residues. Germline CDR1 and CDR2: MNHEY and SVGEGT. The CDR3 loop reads CASSYVGHVQYF. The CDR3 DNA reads TGTGCCAGCAGTTACGTTGGGCACGTGCAGTATTTT.

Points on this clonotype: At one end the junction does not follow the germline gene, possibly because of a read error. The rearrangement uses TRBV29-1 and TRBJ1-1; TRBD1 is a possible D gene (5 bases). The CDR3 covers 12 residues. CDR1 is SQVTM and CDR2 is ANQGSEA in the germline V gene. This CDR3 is CSGGSMNTEVFF. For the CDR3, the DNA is TGCAGCGGGGGCAGCATGAACACTGAAGTTTTCTTT.

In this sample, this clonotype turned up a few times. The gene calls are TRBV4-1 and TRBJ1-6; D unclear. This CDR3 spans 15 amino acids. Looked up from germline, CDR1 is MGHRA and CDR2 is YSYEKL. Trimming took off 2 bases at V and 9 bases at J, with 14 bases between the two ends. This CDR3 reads CASSQRYDGGSPLHF. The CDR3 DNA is TGCGCCAGCAGCCAAAGGTACGACGGAGGTTCACCCCTCCACTTT.

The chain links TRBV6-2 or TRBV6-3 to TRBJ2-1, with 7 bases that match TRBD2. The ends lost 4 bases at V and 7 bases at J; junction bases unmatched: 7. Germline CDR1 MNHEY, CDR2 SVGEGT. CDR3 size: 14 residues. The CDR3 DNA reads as TGTGCCAGCAGTTGGGGGGGATACGAAAATGAGCAGTTCTTC. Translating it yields CASSWGGYENEQFF.

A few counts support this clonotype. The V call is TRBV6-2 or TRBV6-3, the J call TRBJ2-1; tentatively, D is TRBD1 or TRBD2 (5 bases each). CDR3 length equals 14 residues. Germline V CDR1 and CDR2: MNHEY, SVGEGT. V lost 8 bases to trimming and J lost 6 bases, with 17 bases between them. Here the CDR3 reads CASGTLSLLNEQFF. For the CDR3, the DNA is TGTGCCAGCGGGACCCTTTCCCTCCTCAATGAGCAGTTCTTC.

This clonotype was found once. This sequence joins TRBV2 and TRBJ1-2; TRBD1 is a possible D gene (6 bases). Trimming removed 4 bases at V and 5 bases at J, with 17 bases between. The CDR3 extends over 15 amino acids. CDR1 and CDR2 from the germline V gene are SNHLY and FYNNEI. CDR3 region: CASSVGGGVSYGYTF. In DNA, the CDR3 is TGTGCCAGCAGTGTCGGTGGGGGCGTCAGTTATGGCTACACCTTC.

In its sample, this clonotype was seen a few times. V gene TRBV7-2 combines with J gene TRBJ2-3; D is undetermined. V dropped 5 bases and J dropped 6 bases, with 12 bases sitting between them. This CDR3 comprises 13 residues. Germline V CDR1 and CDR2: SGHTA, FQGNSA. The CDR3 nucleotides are TGTGCCAGCAGCCCCCAATTCGGCGATACGCAGTATTTT. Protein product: CASSPQFGDTQYF.

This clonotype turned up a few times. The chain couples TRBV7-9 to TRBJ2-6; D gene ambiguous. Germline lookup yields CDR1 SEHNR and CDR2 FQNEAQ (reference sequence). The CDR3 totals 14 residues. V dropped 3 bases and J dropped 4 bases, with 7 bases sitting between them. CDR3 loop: CASSFYDGANVLTF. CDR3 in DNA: TGTGCCAGCAGCTTCTATGACGGGGCCAACGTCCTGACTTTC.

DNA for the CDR3: TGTGCCAGCAGCTTAAATACCGGGACAGGGGGGAACGAGCAGTACTTC. It specifies CASSLNTGTGGNEQYF. The genes are TRBV7-2 and TRBJ2-7; 11 nucleotides align to TRBD1. Germline values: CDR1 SGHTA, CDR2 FQGNSA. With V trimmed by 2 bases and J by 5 bases, 8 bases remained unmatched. This CDR3 spans 16 amino acids.

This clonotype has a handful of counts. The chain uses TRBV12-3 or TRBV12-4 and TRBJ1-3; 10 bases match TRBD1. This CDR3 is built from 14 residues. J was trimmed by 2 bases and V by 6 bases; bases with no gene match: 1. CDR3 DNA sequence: TGTGCCAGCAGAGGGACAGGGGCTGGAAACACCATATATTTT. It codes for CASRGTGAGNTIYF.

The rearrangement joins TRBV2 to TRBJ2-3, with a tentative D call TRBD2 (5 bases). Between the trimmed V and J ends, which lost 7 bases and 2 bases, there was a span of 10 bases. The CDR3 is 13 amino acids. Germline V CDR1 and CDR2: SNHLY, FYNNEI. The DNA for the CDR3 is TGTGCCAGCACGGAGGAGAACACAGATACGCAGTATTTT. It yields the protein CASTEENTDTQYF. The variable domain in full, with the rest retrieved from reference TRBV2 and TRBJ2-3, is EPEVTQTPSHQVTQMGQEVILRCVPISNHLYFYWYRQILGQKVEFLVSFYNNEISEKSEIFDDQFSVERPDGSNFTLKIRSTKLEDSAMYFCASTEENTDTQYFGPGTRLTVL.

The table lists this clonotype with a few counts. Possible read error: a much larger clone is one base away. The CDR3 protein is CASSYRGTGAYNEQYF. CDR3 bases: TGTGCCAGCAGTTACCGGGGGACAGGGGCCTACAATGAGCAGTACTTC. The rearrangement links TRBV6-5 to TRBJ2-1; 10 nucleotides align to TRBD1. The J call is uncertain, as TRBJ2-7 better fits the DNA end. Looked up from germline, CDR1 is MNHEY and CDR2 is SVGAGI. The CDR3 has 16 amino acids.

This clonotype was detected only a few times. The CDR3 is CASSQGPQVWMSTDTQYF. The CDR3 region has the DNA TGTGCCAGCAGCCAAGGTCCTCAGGTCTGGATGAGCACAGATACGCAGTATTTT. V is TRBV14 and J is TRBJ2-3, with D hard to call. V was cut by 1 base and J by 0 bases, with 17 bases left in between. CDR1 and CDR2 (germline): SGHDN, FVKESK. The CDR3 sequence is 18 residues long.

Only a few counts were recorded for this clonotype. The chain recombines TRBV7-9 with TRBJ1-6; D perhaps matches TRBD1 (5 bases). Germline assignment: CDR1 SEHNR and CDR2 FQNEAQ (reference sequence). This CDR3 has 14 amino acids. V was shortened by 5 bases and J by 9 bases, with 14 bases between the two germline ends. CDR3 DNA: TGTGCCAGCAGCCGCAATGTAGGGGTTTCACCCCTCCACTTT. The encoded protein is CASSRNVGVSPLHF.